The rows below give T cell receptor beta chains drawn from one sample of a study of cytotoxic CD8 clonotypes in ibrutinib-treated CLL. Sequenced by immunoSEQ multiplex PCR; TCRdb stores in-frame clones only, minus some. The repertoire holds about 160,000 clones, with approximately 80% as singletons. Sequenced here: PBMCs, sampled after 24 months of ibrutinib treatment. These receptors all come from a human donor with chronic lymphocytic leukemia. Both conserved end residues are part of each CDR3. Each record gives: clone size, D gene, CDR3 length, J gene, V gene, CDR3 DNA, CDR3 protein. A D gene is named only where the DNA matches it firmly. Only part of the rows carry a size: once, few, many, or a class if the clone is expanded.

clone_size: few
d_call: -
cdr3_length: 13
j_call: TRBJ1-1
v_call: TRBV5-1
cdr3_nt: TGCGCCAGCAACTTCCCACCGAACACTGAAGCTTTCTTT
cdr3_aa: CASNFPPNTEAFF

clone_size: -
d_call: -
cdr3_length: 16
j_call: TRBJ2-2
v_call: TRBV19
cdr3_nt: TGTGCCAGTAGTAGCGGGGGCCATTCGAACACCGGGGAGCTGTTTTTT
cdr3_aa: CASSSGGHSNTGELFF

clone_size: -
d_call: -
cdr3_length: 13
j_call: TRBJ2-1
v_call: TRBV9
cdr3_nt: TGTGCCAGCAGCGCATGGGGAAGGGATGAGCAGTTCTTC
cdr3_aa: CASSAWGRDEQFF

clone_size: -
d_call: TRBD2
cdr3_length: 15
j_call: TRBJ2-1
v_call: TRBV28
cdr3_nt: TGTGCCAGCAGGTGGGGCGGGAGCTCCTACAATGAGCAGTTCTTC
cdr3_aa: CASRWGGSSYNEQFF

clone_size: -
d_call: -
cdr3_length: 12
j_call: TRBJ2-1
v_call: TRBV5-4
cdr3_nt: TGTGCCAGCAGCCCGGGAAGGGATGAGCAGTTCTTC
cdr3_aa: CASSPGRDEQFF

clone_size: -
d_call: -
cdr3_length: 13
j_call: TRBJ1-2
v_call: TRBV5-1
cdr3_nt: TGCGCCAGCAGAGGGGACCAAAACTATGGCTACACCTTC
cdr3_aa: CASRGDQNYGYTF

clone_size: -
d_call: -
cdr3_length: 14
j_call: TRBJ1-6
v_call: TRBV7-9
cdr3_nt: TGTGCCAGCAGCCCGGCCAGCGGCAATTCACCCCTCCACTTT
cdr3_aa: CASSPASGNSPLHF

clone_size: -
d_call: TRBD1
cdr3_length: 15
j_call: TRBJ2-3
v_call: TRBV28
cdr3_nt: TGTGCCAGCAGTTTGACGGGACAGGGTACAGATACGCAGTATTTT
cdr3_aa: CASSLTGQGTDTQYF

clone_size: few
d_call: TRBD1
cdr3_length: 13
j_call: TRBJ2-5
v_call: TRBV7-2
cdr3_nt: TGTGCCAGCAGCCGCGGACAGGGTGAGACCCAGTACTTC
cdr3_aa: CASSRGQGETQYF

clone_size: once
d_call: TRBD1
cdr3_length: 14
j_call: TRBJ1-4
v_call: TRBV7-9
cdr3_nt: TGTGCCAGCAGTCAGCAGGGGGGACGAGAAAAACTGTTTTTT
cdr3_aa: CASSQQGGREKLFF

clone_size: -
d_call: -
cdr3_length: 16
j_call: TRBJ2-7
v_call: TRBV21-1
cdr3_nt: TGTGCCAGCAGCACTGGGGGACAGGGGGCACCCTACGAGCAGTACTTC
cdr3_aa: CASSTGGQGAPYEQYF

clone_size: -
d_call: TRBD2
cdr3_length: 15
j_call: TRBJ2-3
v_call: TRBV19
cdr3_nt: TGTGCCAGTAGCCAAGCGGGAGGGTACCCGGATACGCAGTATTTT
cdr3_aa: CASSQAGGYPDTQYF

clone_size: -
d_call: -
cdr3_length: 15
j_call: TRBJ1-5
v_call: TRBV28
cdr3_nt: TGTGCCAGCAGTCGCCCCCCGGGTAGCAATCAGCCCCAGCATTTT
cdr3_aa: CASSRPPGSNQPQHF